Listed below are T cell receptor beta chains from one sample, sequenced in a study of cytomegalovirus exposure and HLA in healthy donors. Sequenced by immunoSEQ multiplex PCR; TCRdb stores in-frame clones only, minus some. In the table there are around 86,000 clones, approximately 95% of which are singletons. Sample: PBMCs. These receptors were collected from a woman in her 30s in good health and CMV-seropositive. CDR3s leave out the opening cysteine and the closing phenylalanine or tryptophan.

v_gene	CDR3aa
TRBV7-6	ASSLASGTSPNEQF
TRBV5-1	ASSPAGPGRREQY
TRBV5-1	ASSLEGARRVNTEAF
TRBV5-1	ASSSGQGAREQY
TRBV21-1	ASSKEREGPDTQY
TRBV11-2	ASSLRSGNLNYGYT
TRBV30	AWLGGYEQY
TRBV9	ASSPQASGRRETQY
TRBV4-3	ASSQVSGYYEQY
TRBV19	ASSEQRAMNTEAF
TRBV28	ASSSAGTGRYEQY
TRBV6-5	ASTRTSGYEQY
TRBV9	AGSVGRVNTEAF
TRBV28	ASSTLPRDSEKLF
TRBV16	ASSQSPPGQGYNEQF
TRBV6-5	ASGGGAADTQY
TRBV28	ASSSWESGNEKLF
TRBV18	ASSPPGGRATEQY
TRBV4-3	ASSQDWTTHPEQF
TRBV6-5	ASSRDSESKAF
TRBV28	ASSLLPGLLSYNEQF
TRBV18	ASSPPGGKAKNIQY
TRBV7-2	ASSLLRSTDTQY
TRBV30	AWSVATTNEKLF
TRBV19	ASSLASGSGANVLT
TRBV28	ASREQGSPYEQY
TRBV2	ASRREGQGGRLIVFAEAF
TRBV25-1	ASSGTGLVEKLF
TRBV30	AWRGQGRNEQF
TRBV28	ASSFPGTAKETQY
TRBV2	ASRQRGTGELF
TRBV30	AWSGLAGVFGANVLT
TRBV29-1	SVLAGPISYNEQF
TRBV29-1	SVEGTSATYNEQF
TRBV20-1	SAGPGETQY
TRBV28	ASSPQDTEAF
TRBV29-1	SGRPLAGAHTDTQY
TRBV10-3	AISVGVSQPQH
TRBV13	ASSSNGPGLASYEQY
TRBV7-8	ASSPPGREQY
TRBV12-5	ASAQTSGDTDTQY
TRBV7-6	ASQGRGYEQY
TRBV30	AWGLQETQY
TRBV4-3	ASSQDRGWSSYNEQF
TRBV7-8	ASSQHRGWVLTDTQY
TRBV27	ASSLLRTGYSNQPQH
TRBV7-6	ASSLVGRQGAGNTIY
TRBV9	ASSLTRGPGTDTQY
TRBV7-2	ASSAGGYNEQF
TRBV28	ASTLAGVAEQF
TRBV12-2	ASRLVRAGAPRGTQY
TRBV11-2	ASSITGVLRGSPIEQY
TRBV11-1	ASSLRRTRNGLAGEF
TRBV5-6	ASSFKVRGQETQY
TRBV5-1	ASSWGLLSTDTQY
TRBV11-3	ASGRSGGSTDTQY
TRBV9	ASSASDRAYGYT
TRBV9	ASSVAGGRWGGELF
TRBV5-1	ASSDLLPAATDTQY
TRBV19	ASSTETGVGYNEQF